Given below is one T cell receptor (beta chain) in context. Its cognate antigen is unknown. Healthy Caucasian individuals from Russia aged about 6 to 100 served as donors. Total RNA extraction produced at least 5 micrograms (per sample) for the study. Germline V CDR1 and CDR2: SGHDN, FVKESK. V shed 1 base and J shed 4 bases, with 12 bases lying between them. CDR3 length: 15 amino acids. A second about 6 to 12 cycle PCR used barcoded and J-beta primers. MiXCR was run by TCRdb on the 5' RACE reads, yielding one entry per CDR3 protein. The sample holds around 1,700,000 distinct CDR3 sequences, roughly 27% seen once. The data derive from a study of blood T cells in healthy people across ages. Study-wide results and caveats: Long-lived donors had more naive CD4+ cells and higher diversity than aged donors.

The TCR was taken from a woman aged 25 to 45 in good health. The gene calls are TRBV14 and TRBJ2-3; D is unclear. What was sequenced was blood. The CDR3 DNA is TGTGCCAGCAGCCAAGGACCCCCGGGCGCAGATACGCAGTATTTT. It is translated as CASSQGPPGADTQYF.